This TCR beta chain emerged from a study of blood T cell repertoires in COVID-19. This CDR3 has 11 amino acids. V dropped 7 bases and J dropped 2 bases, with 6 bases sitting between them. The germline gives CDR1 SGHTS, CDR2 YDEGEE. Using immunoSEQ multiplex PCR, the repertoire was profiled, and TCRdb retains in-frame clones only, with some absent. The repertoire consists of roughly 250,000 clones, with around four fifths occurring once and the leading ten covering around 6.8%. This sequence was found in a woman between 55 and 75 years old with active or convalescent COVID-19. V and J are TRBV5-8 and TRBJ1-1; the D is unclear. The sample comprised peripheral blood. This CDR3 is CASSRNTEAFF. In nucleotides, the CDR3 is TGTGCCAGCTCCCGTAACACTGAAGCTTTCTTT.